Presented here are 9 T cell receptor beta chains from one specimen sequenced in a study of CD8 T cells in ankylosing spondylitis. Broader study findings: In ankylosing spondylitis blood, a motif of fewer than 10 highly homologous TCR beta variants appeared characteristic.

Antigens for these TCRs are unknown. TCRdb re-analysed the 5' RACE reads in MiXCR, keeping a single row per CDR3 protein. The top ten hold under 20% of the sample, which has 700,000 or so distinct CDR3 sequences, around 20% seen once. Sequencing used blood, either unsorted or a sorted T cell fraction (not recorded which). These receptors came from a male donor with ankylosing spondylitis.

The V and J genes are TRBV6-5 and TRBJ2-3; D gene unclear. CDR3 size: 14 residues. Germline CDR1 and CDR2: MNHEY and SVGAGI. Trimming removed 4 bases at V and 6 bases at J, with 14 bases between. The CDR3 DNA follows: TGTGCCAGCAGTTCGCCGCTTCAGTTGGATACGCAGTATTTT. Translation gives CASSSPLQLDTQYF.

The J gene is TRBJ1-5, the V gene TRBV6-5, with D possibly being TRBD1 (6 bases). Trimming removed 5 bases at V and 4 bases at J, with 12 bases between. The CDR3 loop spans 14 amino acids. Germline V lookup: CDR1 MNHEY, CDR2 SVGAGI. The CDR3 DNA reads as TGTGCCAGCAGTAACGACAGGCCAAATCAGCCCCAGCATTTT. Its translation: CASSNDRPNQPQHF.

This clonotype was recorded a few times. The chain carries TRBV6-4 and TRBJ2-2; 9 bases are a match to TRBD2. The CDR3 covers 16 residues. CDR1 MRHNA and CDR2 SNTAGT come from the germline V gene. V gave up 0 bases and J gave up 9 bases; unmatched junction bases: 8. In DNA form, the CDR3 reads TGTGCCAGCAGTGACTCGGCTAGCGGGATAAGCAGGGAGCTGTTTTTT. Protein product: CASSDSASGISRELFF.

The sample holds a few counts of this clonotype. This CDR3 is CASSRVAGGQWTDTQYF. CDR3 DNA sequence: TGTGCCAGCAGCCGTGTAGCGGGAGGGCAGTGGACAGATACGCAGTATTTT. This chain links TRBV7-6 with TRBJ2-3, with 11 bases matching TRBD2. From germline, CDR1 is SGHVS and CDR2 FNYEAQ. The CDR3 sequence is 17 residues long. With 5 bases clipped from V and 3 bases from J, the junction kept 10 bases outside the gene matches.

The rearrangement links TRBV12-3 or TRBV12-4 to TRBJ1-1, with D uncertain. CDR3 length equals 13 residues. The V end lost 8 bases, the J end lost 5 bases, and 15 bases lay between the germline ends. The CDR3 is CASRSGRWTEAFF. The DNA for the CDR3 is TGTGCCAGCCGCTCGGGTCGGTGGACTGAAGCTTTCTTT.

This clonotype was found a few times. The V call is TRBV28, the J call TRBJ1-2; the match to TRBD1 covers 9 bases. The germline gives CDR1 MDHEN, CDR2 SYDVKM. The V gene end was trimmed by 6 bases and the J gene end by 2 bases; junction bases not matched to a gene: 7. This CDR3 comprises 15 residues. The CDR3 loop is CASSLTGTGNYGYTF. CDR3 DNA: TGTGCCAGCAGCCTAACCGGGACAGGGAACTATGGCTACACCTTC.

This clonotype was counted only a few times. The CDR3 sequence: CATEGGGYNEQFF. As DNA, the CDR3 is TGTGCCACCGAGGGTGGGGGGTACAATGAGCAGTTCTTC. The chain has TRBV24-1 and TRBJ2-1; possibly TRBD2 for D (6 bases). The V end lost 9 bases, the J end lost 4 bases, and 12 bases lay between the germline ends. The CDR3 contains 13 residues. The V gene's germline CDR1 is KGHDR and CDR2 SFDVKD.

The chain couples TRBV11-2 to TRBJ1-2; D unresolved. The germline V gene encodes CDR1 SGHAT and CDR2 FQNNGV. The CDR3 length is 14 residues. V lost 0 bases to trimming and J lost 4 bases, with 9 bases between them. Here the CDR3 reads CASSLDHSIYGYTF. CDR3 in DNA: TGTGCCAGCAGCTTAGATCACTCGATCTATGGCTACACCTTC.

This clonotype was seen only a few times. V gene TRBV11-1 combines with J gene TRBJ2-7; TRBD1 agrees at 7 bases. CDR3 length: 20 amino acids. V dropped 0 bases and J dropped 0; count of bases not matched to a gene: 17. CDR1 and CDR2 from the germline V gene are SGHAT and FQDESV (reference sequence). CDR3 amino acids: CASSLALSGSDRVSSYEQYF. CDR3 sequence (DNA): TGTGCCAGCAGCTTAGCACTCTCCGGGTCAGACAGGGTGAGCTCCTACGAGCAGTACTTC. Full variable domain (missing parts from reference TRBV11-1 and TRBJ2-7): EAEVAQSPRYKITEKSQAVAFWCDPISGHATLYWYRQILGQGPELLVQFQDESVVDDSQLPKDRFSAERLKGVDSTLKIQPAELGDSAMYLCASSLALSGSDRVSSYEQYFGPGTRLTVT.